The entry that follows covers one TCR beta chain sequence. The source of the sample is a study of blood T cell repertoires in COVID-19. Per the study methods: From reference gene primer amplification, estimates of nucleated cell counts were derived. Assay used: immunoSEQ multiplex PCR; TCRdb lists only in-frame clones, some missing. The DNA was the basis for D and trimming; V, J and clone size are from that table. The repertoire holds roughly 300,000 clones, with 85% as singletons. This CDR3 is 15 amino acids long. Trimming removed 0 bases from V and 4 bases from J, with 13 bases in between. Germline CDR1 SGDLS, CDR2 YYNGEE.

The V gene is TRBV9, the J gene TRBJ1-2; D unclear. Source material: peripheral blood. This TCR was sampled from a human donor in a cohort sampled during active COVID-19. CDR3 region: CASSVEGGRSYGYTF. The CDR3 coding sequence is TGTGCCAGCAGCGTAGAGGGAGGGAGGTCCTATGGCTACACCTTC.